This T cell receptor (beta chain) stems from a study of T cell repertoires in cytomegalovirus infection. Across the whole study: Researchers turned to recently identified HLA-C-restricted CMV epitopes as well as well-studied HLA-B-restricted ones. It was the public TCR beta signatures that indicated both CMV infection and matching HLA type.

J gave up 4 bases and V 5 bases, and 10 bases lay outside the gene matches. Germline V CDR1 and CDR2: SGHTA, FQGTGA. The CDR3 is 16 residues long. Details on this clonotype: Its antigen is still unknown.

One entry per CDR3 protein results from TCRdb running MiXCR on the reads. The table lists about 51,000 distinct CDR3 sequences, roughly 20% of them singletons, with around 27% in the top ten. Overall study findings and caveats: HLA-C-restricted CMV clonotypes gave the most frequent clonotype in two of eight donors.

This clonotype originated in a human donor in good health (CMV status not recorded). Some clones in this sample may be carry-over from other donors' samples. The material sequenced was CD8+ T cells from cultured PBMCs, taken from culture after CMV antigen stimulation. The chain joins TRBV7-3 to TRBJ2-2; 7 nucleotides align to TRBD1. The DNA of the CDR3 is TGTGCCAGCAGCGCACACAGGGGCTCGGGCACCGGGGAGCTGTTTTTT. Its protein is CASSAHRGSGTGELFF.